This passage covers 31 T cell receptor beta chains from one sample sequenced in a study of blood T cell repertoires in COVID-19. Assay: immunoSEQ multiplex PCR; the TCRdb copy retains only in-frame clones and omits some. This sample has approximately 440,000 clones; about 91% occur once, and the top ten carry around an eighth. Source material: peripheral blood. The origin of the receptors is a woman aged 45-60 years with COVID-19, enrolled during active disease.

The V gene is TRBV2, the J gene TRBJ1-5, with TRBD1 as a possible D gene (6 bases). Per the germline V gene, CDR1 is SNHLY and CDR2 is FYNNEI. The CDR3 totals 15 residues. Trimming took off 4 bases at V and 4 bases at J, with 14 bases between the two ends. The CDR3 DNA sequence: TGTGCCAGCAGTGGGGGGGGCGGCCATAATCAGCCCCAGCATTTT. It encodes CASSGGGGHNQPQHF.

The rearrangement links TRBV6-5 to TRBJ2-1, with D perhaps matching TRBD2 (6 bases). Germline CDR1 and CDR2: MNHEY and SVGAGI. This CDR3 contains 15 residues. Trimming shortened V by 2 bases and J by 5 bases, and 13 bases separated the two germline ends. The CDR3 DNA follows: TGTGCCAGCAGTTACGTCGGGGGTTCCCACAATGAGCAGTTCTTC. It translates to CASSYVGGSHNEQFF.

This clone was recorded many times. The chain carries TRBV2 and TRBJ2-7, with D possibly TRBD1 on 6 matching bases. Trimming shortened V by 6 bases and J by 6 bases, and 12 bases separated the two germline ends. This CDR3 comprises 12 residues. The germline CDR1 and CDR2 sequences are SNHLY and FYNNEI. The CDR3 DNA follows: TGTGCCAGCAGACGGACAGAGGGCGAGCAGTACTTC. Its translation is CASRRTEGEQYF.

To note about this clone: Other DNA sequences in this specimen translate into the identical CDR3. The V call is TRBV12-3 or TRBV12-4, the J call TRBJ1-1; D is unclear. V was cut by 3 bases and J by 1 base, with 6 bases left in between. This CDR3 is built from 13 residues. The CDR3 loop reads CASSFSRNTEAFF. CDR3 bases: TGTGCCAGCAGTTTCTCCAGGAACACTGAAGCTTTCTTT.

CDR3 sequence reads: CASSFSGGAIYNEQFF. The CDR3 region has the DNA TGTGCCAGCAGCTTTAGCGGGGGGGCTATCTACAATGAGCAGTTCTTC. The V call is TRBV7-9, the J call TRBJ2-1; 11 nucleotides agree with TRBD2. The CDR3 has 16 amino acids. After removal of 3 bases from V and 3 bases from J, the junction contained 4 bases not matched to a gene. Germline V gene sequence: CDR1 SEHNR, CDR2 FQNEAQ (reference sequence).

The chain links TRBV5-1 to TRBJ2-7, with 7 bases matching TRBD1. This CDR3 comprises 14 residues. Germline V gives CDR1 SGHRS, CDR2 YFSETQ. V lost 3 bases and J lost 5; bases outside the gene matches: 8. CDR3 protein: CASSYLTGADEQYF. Written as DNA, the CDR3 is TGCGCCAGCAGCTACCTAACAGGGGCCGACGAGCAGTACTTC.

This chain connects TRBV5-4 to TRBJ1-4, with 10 bases fitting TRBD1. CDR1 is SGHNT and CDR2 is YYREEE in the germline V gene (reference sequence). With V trimmed by 4 bases and J by 4 bases, 10 bases remained unmatched. This CDR3 has 17 residues. In nucleotides, the CDR3 is TGTGCCAGCAGCCCAGGCCAGGGGACAGGGGTTAATGAAAAACTGTTTTTT. Translation gives CASSPGQGTGVNEKLFF.

This clone occurred a few times. V is TRBV2 and J is TRBJ1-3; D is possibly TRBD1 (5 bases). Trimming took 5 bases from V and 0 from J, leaving 14 bases between them. CDR1 and CDR2 from the germline V gene are SNHLY and FYNNEI. This CDR3 contains 16 residues. The CDR3 DNA follows: TGTGCCAGCAGTCTCTCGGACACTTACTCTGGAAACACCATATATTTT. It translates to CASSLSDTYSGNTIYF.

This clone was picked up a small number of times. The chain recombines TRBV28 with TRBJ1-1, with 7 bases aligning to TRBD1. The CDR3 spans 15 residues. The germline gives CDR1 MDHEN, CDR2 SYDVKM. The ends lost 5 bases at V and 4 bases at J; junction bases unmatched: 10. CDR3 region: CASSRYRGASTEAFF. DNA for the CDR3: TGTGCCAGCAGTCGATACAGGGGAGCAAGCACTGAAGCTTTCTTT.

The V gene is TRBV3-1 (or the pseudogene TRBV3-2), the J gene TRBJ2-3; 11 positions agree with TRBD1. CDR3 length equals 16 residues. Trimming took 5 bases from V and 3 from J; bases not matched to a gene: 7. Germline CDR1 reads LGHDT; CDR2 reads YNNKEL (reference sequence). CDR3 sequence reads: CASSLTGTGGTDTQYF. As DNA, the CDR3 is TGTGCCAGCAGCTTAACCGGGACAGGGGGAACAGATACGCAGTATTTT.

The rearrangement uses TRBV6-5 and TRBJ1-2; 7 bases agree with TRBD1. There are 15 residues in the CDR3. The trim removed 8 bases at V and 3 bases at J, leaving 12 bases unmatched. CDR1 is MNHEY, CDR2 SVGAGI, per germline. The CDR3 loop is CASHTPGQTDYGYTF. CDR3 sequence (DNA): TGTGCCAGCCATACCCCGGGACAGACCGACTATGGCTACACCTTC.

Worth noting for this clone: This same CDR3 is encoded by further DNA sequences in the sample. V is TRBV7-2 and J is TRBJ2-5; a possible D gene is TRBD2 (7 bases). The CDR3 is 13 amino acids. Germline loops: CDR1 SGHTA, CDR2 FQGNSA. V was trimmed by 5 bases and J by 5 bases, leaving 12 bases between them. The CDR3 spells CASSRTRGETQYF. CDR3 nucleotides: TGTGCCAGCAGCCGGACTAGGGGGGAGACCCAGTACTTC.

J is TRBJ1-4 and V is TRBV19; D not resolved. CDR3 length: 10 residues. Germline values: CDR1 LNHDA, CDR2 SQIVND (reference sequence). The germline V and J ends were trimmed by 7 bases and 7 bases, with 4 bases remaining between them. CDR3 DNA sequence: TGTGCCAGTATCAGTGAAAAACTGTTTTTT. Its protein is CASISEKLFF.

The chain joins TRBV28 to TRBJ2-5; 7 nucleotides agree with TRBD1. The length of the CDR3 is 14 residues. Germline CDR1 is MDHEN and CDR2 is SYDVKM. The ends lost 3 bases at V and 4 bases at J; junction bases unmatched: 5. The CDR3 DNA reads as TGTGCCAGCAGTTTGGGGACAGTCCGAGAGACCCAGTACTTC. This sequence encodes CASSLGTVRETQYF.

The chain joins TRBV3-1 (or the pseudogene TRBV3-2) to TRBJ1-1; D is unresolved. CDR1 is LGHDT and CDR2 is YNNKEL in the germline V gene (reference sequence). V lost 4 bases, J lost 8 bases, and 11 bases lay in between. The CDR3 runs 12 residues. CDR3 loop: CASSLLGGEAFF. The CDR3 DNA is TGTGCCAGCAGCCTCTTGGGCGGGGAAGCTTTCTTT.

The CDR3 DNA is TGTGCCAGCAGTTTACGGCCCCGGACAGCTGAGCAGTACTTC. Encoded protein: CASSLRPRTAEQYF. V usage is TRBV27 and J usage is TRBJ2-7, with D possibly TRBD1 on 6 matching bases. Germline CDR1 MNHEY, CDR2 SMNVEV (reference sequence). The CDR3 spans 14 residues. Trimming removed 2 bases at V and 7 bases at J, with 15 bases between.

J is TRBJ2-6 and V is TRBV21-1; TRBD1 reflects the table's D call only, with no check against the DNA. TRBV21-1 represents a pseudogene. The CDR3 covers 18 residues. CDR3 in amino acids: CASIPEDREVTGANVLTF. For the CDR3, the DNA is TGTGCCAGCATACCCGAGGACAGGGAGGTTACTGGGGCCAACGTCCTGACTTTC.

The chain recombines TRBV3-1 (or the pseudogene TRBV3-2) with TRBJ2-1; 10 positions match TRBD1. This CDR3 has 14 amino acids. CDR1 is LGHDT and CDR2 is YNNKEL in the germline V gene (reference sequence). V was clipped by 6 bases and J by 5 bases; unmatched bases: 4. In DNA, the CDR3 is TGTGCCAGCAGTCGCGGGACAGGGGACAATGAGCAGTTCTTC. This gives the protein CASSRGTGDNEQFF.

V and J are TRBV27 and TRBJ1-1; D might be TRBD1 (5 bases). Germline V CDR1 and CDR2: MNHEY, SMNVEV (reference sequence). Trimming pared 2 bases from V and 6 bases from J, leaving 16 bases between. This CDR3 has 15 residues. In DNA form, the CDR3 reads TGTGCCAGCAGTTTAAACCTCGGGGGATTCGCTGAAGCTTTCTTT. Encoded protein: CASSLNLGGFAEAFF.

This clone was seen more than once but under ten times. The chain couples TRBV24-1 to TRBJ2-3; 10 bases agree with TRBD2. Per germline, CDR1 KGHDR and CDR2 SFDVKD. The CDR3 contains 17 residues. The ends lost 4 bases at V and 2 bases at J; junction bases unmatched: 8. CDR3: CATSDQSGGDATDTQYF. The DNA for the CDR3 is TGTGCCACCAGTGACCAAAGCGGGGGGGACGCCACAGATACGCAGTATTTT.

V gene TRBV30 combines with J gene TRBJ2-7; D gene uncertain. In germline, CDR1 is GTSNPN, CDR2 SVGIG (reference sequence). Trimming took off 5 bases at V and 2 bases at J, with 13 bases between the two ends. The CDR3 has 13 residues. The CDR3 DNA follows: TGTGCCTGGGGGCGAGGCAGCGCCTACGAGCAGTACTTC. This codes for CAWGRGSAYEQYF.

The chain recombines TRBV27 with TRBJ1-2; possible D gene TRBD1, 5 bases. Trimming shortened V by 4 bases and J by 4 bases, and 16 bases separated the two germline ends. The CDR3 extends over 15 amino acids. Germline CDR1 reads MNHEY; CDR2 reads SMNVEV (reference sequence). CDR3: CASSSTPREPYGYTF. DNA of the CDR3: TGTGCCAGCAGTTCAACCCCCAGGGAACCCTATGGCTACACCTTC.

This chain connects TRBV7-9 to TRBJ1-1; D remains unclear. CDR3 length equals 14 residues. Trimming cost V 1 base and J 0 bases, with 6 bases left between them. Germline-derived CDR1 and CDR2 are SEHNR and FQNEAQ (reference sequence). CDR3 DNA: TGTGCCAGCAGCTTAGGCCTATTGAACACTGAAGCTTTCTTT. It codes for CASSLGLLNTEAFF.

This clone was seen a handful of times. The sample carries other DNA sequences with the same CDR3. The chain carries TRBV29-1 and TRBJ1-1; D is unresolved. Deletions cut 5 bases from V and 1 base from J, with 11 bases between. Germline values: CDR1 SQVTM, CDR2 ANQGSEA. This CDR3 has 13 residues. CDR3 protein: CSVPREGNTEAFF. CDR3 nucleotide sequence: TGCAGCGTTCCCCGGGAGGGGAACACTGAAGCTTTCTTT.

The chain recombines TRBV18 with TRBJ1-2; 7 bases match TRBD1. This CDR3 is 14 amino acids long. Trimming cost V 3 bases and J 4 bases; bases outside gene matches: 5. The germline gives CDR1 KGHSH, CDR2 LQKENI. The CDR3 loop reads CASSPGQETYGYTF. For the CDR3, the DNA is TGTGCCAGCTCACCCGGACAGGAGACCTATGGCTACACCTTC.

The gene calls are TRBV5-1 and TRBJ1-4; 7 positions agree with TRBD1. J gave up 4 bases and V 5 bases, and 5 bases lay outside the gene matches. This CDR3 has 14 amino acids. Germline CDR1 SGHRS, CDR2 YFSETQ. CDR3 residues: CASRRGDSNEKLFF. Here the CDR3 DNA reads TGCGCCAGCAGGAGGGGGGACAGTAATGAAAAACTGTTTTTT.

In its sample, this clone was seen once. This sequence joins TRBV28 and TRBJ2-1; possible D gene TRBD2, 5 bases. Looked up from germline, CDR1 is MDHEN and CDR2 is SYDVKM. This CDR3 region has 14 residues. The V gene lost 7 bases and the J gene lost 6 bases, with 16 bases spanning the gap. CDR3 in amino acids: CASIKSSEVNEQFF. As DNA, the CDR3 is TGTGCCAGCATTAAATCATCGGAGGTCAATGAGCAGTTCTTC.

Only one count was recorded for this clone. The V call is TRBV18, the J call TRBJ2-2, with 8 bases that match TRBD1. This CDR3 is built from 15 residues. J lost 3 bases, V lost 6 bases, and 6 bases had no gene match. Germline CDR1 and CDR2: KGHSH and LQKENI. In DNA form, the CDR3 reads TGTGCCAGCTCTCTTGACAGGGGCCACACCGGGGAGCTGTTTTTT. It encodes CASSLDRGHTGELFF.

This clone was seen once. The V gene is TRBV30, the J gene TRBJ2-7; no reliable D call. This CDR3 is built from 12 residues. The V end was cut by 4 bases, the J end by 9 bases, with 16 bases between. Germline assignment: CDR1 GTSNPN and CDR2 SVGIG (reference sequence). CDR3 DNA sequence: TGTGCCTGGAACCCACGAGGCCCTGGGCAGTACTTC. This gives the protein CAWNPRGPGQYF.

This clone was picked up one time. The same CDR3 can be traced to other DNA sequences in this sample. The rearrangement joins TRBV5-1 to TRBJ2-4; D unclear. The CDR3 runs 13 residues. The germline V gene has CDR1 SGHRS and CDR2 YFSETQ. V dropped 0 bases and J dropped 6 bases, with 7 bases sitting between them. The CDR3 nucleotides read TGCGCCAGCAGCTTGGGAGACTTAAACATTCAGTACTTC. It specifies CASSLGDLNIQYF.

The J gene is TRBJ2-3, the V gene TRBV29-1, with TRBD2 matching 10 bases. The V gene's germline CDR1 is SQVTM and CDR2 ANQGSEA. This CDR3 is built from 13 residues. Losses at the gene ends were 6 bases for V and 3 bases for J; bases not matched to a gene: 3. In DNA form, the CDR3 reads TGCAGCGTGGCTAGCGGGGGAACAGATACGCAGTATTTT. Translation gives CSVASGGTDTQYF.